Each of the 2 T cell receptor beta chains below was sequenced from the same sample in a study of T cell changes during pregnancy in multiple sclerosis. Produced via immunoSEQ multiplex PCR; TCRdb's table is partial and in-frame only. The table records roughly 99,000 clones, roughly 90% of them present only once. The specimen comprised peripheral blood, sampled in the third trimester of pregnancy. These receptors were taken from a female donor in good health, enrolled as a control in a pregnancy study.

The chain employs TRBV7-9 and TRBJ1-1; D remains unclear. From germline, CDR1 is SEHNR and CDR2 FQNEAQ (reference sequence). Trimming stripped 1 base from V and 4 bases from J, with 13 bases between. This CDR3 has 15 amino acids. In DNA form, the CDR3 reads TGTGCCAGCAGCTTAGGCAGCGGGAGCGGCACTGAAGCTTTCTTT. As protein: CASSLGSGSGTEAFF.

The V gene is TRBV9, the J gene TRBJ1-1; D possibly corresponds to TRBD1 (5 bases). Deletions cut 0 bases from V and 6 bases from J, with 15 bases between. Germline CDR1 is SGDLS and CDR2 is YYNGEE. The CDR3 consists of 15 residues. The CDR3 region has the DNA TGTGCCAGCAGCGTAGAGGCAGGGATTCTCGCTGAAGCTTTCTTT. This sequence encodes CASSVEAGILAEAFF.